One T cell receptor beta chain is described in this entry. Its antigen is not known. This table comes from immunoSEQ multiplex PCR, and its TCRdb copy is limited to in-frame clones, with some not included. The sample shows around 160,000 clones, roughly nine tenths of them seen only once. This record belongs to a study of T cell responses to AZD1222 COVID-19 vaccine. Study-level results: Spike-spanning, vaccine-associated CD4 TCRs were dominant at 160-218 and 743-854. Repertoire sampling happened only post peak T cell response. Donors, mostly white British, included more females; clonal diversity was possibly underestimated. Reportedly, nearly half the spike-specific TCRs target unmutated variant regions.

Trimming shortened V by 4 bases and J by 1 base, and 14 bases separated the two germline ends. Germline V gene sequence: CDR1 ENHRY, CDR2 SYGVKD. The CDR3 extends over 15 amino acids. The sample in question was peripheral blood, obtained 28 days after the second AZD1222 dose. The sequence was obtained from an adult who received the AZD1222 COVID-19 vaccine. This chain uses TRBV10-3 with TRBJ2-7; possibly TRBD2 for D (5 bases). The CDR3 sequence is CAISGSMDSSYEQYF. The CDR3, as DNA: TGTGCCATCAGTGGATCTATGGACTCATCCTACGAGCAGTACTTC.